This T cell receptor beta chain was sequenced in a study of blood T cell repertoires in COVID-19. Study background: PBMCs, B-cell-depleted T cells, or T cells were the source of the cDNA or gDNA that made up the material.

Generated by immunoSEQ multiplex PCR, the TCRdb table keeps only in-frame clones and is missing some. The sample lists over 85,000 clones, 76% occurring once. The CDR3 has 13 residues. Germline V gene data show CDR1 as MGHDK and CDR2 as SYGVNS. V lost 3 bases and J 13 bases, leaving 18 bases between the germline ends. The J gene is TRBJ1-1, the V gene TRBV25-1; TRBD1 might be the D (5 bases). Sample: peripheral blood. The TCR sequence derives from a woman of 80 years or more with acute or convalescent COVID-19. The CDR3 DNA reads as TGTGCCAGCAGTGATCCTCAGGGCAGGAAGGTTTTCTTT. It yields the protein CASSDPQGRKVFF. The whole variable domain, remainder taken from reference TRBV25-1 and TRBJ1-1, is EADIYQTPRYLVIGTGKKITLECSQTMGHDKMYWYQQDPGMELHLIHYSYGVNSTEKGDLSSESTVSRIRTEHFPLTLESARPSHTSQYLCASSDPQGRKVFFGQGTRLTVV.